This TCR beta chain emerged from a study of OX40 agonist ivuxolimab in advanced cancers. Assay: immunoSEQ multiplex PCR; the TCRdb copy retains only in-frame clones and omits some. The sample lists more than 25,000 clones, around four fifths occurring once. The CDR3 runs to 18 residues. V was pared by 4 bases and J by 4 bases, with 15 bases of the junction left unmatched. In germline, CDR1 is MGHRA, CDR2 YSYEKL. The material sequenced was CD4+ or CD8+ T cells sorted from blood, taken in a trial of the OX40 agonist ivuxolimab. The sequence was obtained from an adult with an advanced solid tumor such as melanoma, head and neck, liver or kidney cancer. The chain couples TRBV4-1 to TRBJ2-7; the match to TRBD1 covers 11 bases. This chain's CDR3 is CASSLGGTGGFITYEQYF. In DNA form, the CDR3 reads TGCGCCAGCAGCCTAGGAGGGACAGGGGGTTTTATAACTTACGAGCAGTACTTC.